This TCR beta chain originates from a study of CD8+CD57+ T cells in acquired aplastic anemia. V was cut by 6 bases and J by 3 bases, with 15 bases left in between. CDR1 is LGHNA and CDR2 is YNFKEQ in the germline V gene. The CDR3 extends over 15 amino acids. Patients picked for sequencing had shown CD8+CD57+ cell expansion detected by flow cytometry. Blood sampling was performed on the patients, and none of them had received therapy by then. Study results and limitations: Comparison of patients with controls identified nearly 30 shared CD8+ CDR3 sequences.

A note on this clonotype: Antigen unknown.

CDR3 and TCR beta VDJ profiling relied on a genomic DNA template. TCRdb reprocessed the reads via MiXCR and lists one record per CDR3 protein. In the table there are under 500,000 distinct CDR3 sequences, around 33% of which are singletons. This chain uses TRBV4-2 with TRBJ2-1; the D is unclear. Sequencing was done on a sample of sorted CD4+, CD8+, or CD8+CD57+ T cells (not recorded which) from PBMCs. This receptor was taken from a human donor with aplastic anemia. Here the CDR3 reads CASSPRLGGYNEQFF. In DNA, the CDR3 is TGTGCCAGCAGTCCGCGGCTGGGCGGCTACAATGAGCAGTTCTTC.